The 23 T cell receptor beta chains below all came from one sample that was sequenced in a study of CDR3 diversity in severe acne. TCRdb analysed the PCR reads with MiXCR anew, one entry per CDR3 protein. The table has roughly 100,000 distinct CDR3 sequences, 51% seen once; the top ten hold 12%. Input material: blood. Receptors originate from a male donor with acne.

This rearrangement joins TRBV2 to TRBJ2-1; D tentatively reads TRBD1 or TRBD2 (5 bases each). Germline V lookup: CDR1 SNHLY, CDR2 FYNNEI. The ends were cut back, 6 bases at V and 0 bases at J, with 15 bases in the middle. The CDR3 spans 16 residues. The DNA of the CDR3 is TGTGCCAGCAGGAAAGGGACGGCGAGCTCCTACAATGAGCAGTTCTTC. Translated: CASRKGTASSYNEQFF.

This clonotype has just one count. V usage is TRBV5-6 and J usage is TRBJ2-7; 7 bases align to TRBD2. The CDR3 has 16 amino acids. CDR1 SGHDT and CDR2 YYEEEE come from the germline V gene. V trimming: 7 bases; J trimming: 7 bases; junction bases outside the gene matches: 20. CDR3 sequence (DNA): TGTGCCAGCCAACCGGGGAGCAGACTAGCCCCACGGGAGCAGTACTTC. Translation gives CASQPGSRLAPREQYF.

The chain employs TRBV20-1 and TRBJ2-1; 14 bases line up with TRBD2. This CDR3 contains 18 residues. Germline trimming cut 4 bases from V and 6 bases from J; bases unmatched to any gene: 14. Per the germline V gene, CDR1 is DFQATT and CDR2 is SNEGSKA (reference sequence). The CDR3 nucleotides are TGCAGTGCTACCCACTGGGGACTAGCGGGAGCTTATGGCAATGAGCAGTTCTTC. It encodes CSATHWGLAGAYGNEQFF.

Ten or more counts support this clonotype. The V and J genes are TRBV7-9 and TRBJ2-1, with D tentatively TRBD1 or TRBD2 (5 bases each). Germline values: CDR1 SEHNR, CDR2 FQNEAQ (reference sequence). V shed 4 bases and J shed 9 bases, with 16 bases lying between them. The CDR3 loop spans 14 amino acids. The CDR3 is CASSSTGRGGEQFF. The CDR3 DNA reads as TGTGCCAGCAGCTCAACGGGGCGCGGCGGTGAGCAGTTCTTC.

The V gene is TRBV2, the J gene TRBJ1-4; D is undetermined. Germline CDR1 is SNHLY and CDR2 is FYNNEI. Deletions cut 2 bases from V and 7 bases from J, with 5 bases between. The CDR3 contains 12 residues. CDR3 coding DNA: TGTGCCAGCAGTGAATTGGTTGAAAAACTGTTTTTT. It codes for CASSELVEKLFF.

The rearrangement links TRBV2 to TRBJ1-5; weak D call: TRBD1 (5 bases). The CDR3 spans 15 residues. V was cut by 6 bases and J by 1 base, with 13 bases left in between. CDR1 and CDR2 from the germline V gene are SNHLY and FYNNEI. CDR3 sequence (DNA): TGTGCCAGCAGGAGGGATAGGGGAAGCAATCAGCCCCAGCATTTT. It codes for CASRRDRGSNQPQHF. The full variable domain, in which reference TRBV2 and TRBJ1-5 provide the parts outside the CDR3, is EPEVTQTPSHQVTQMGQEVILRCVPISNHLYFYWYRQILGQKVEFLVSFYNNEISEKSEIFDDQFSVERPDGSNFTLKIRSTKLEDSAMYFCASRRDRGSNQPQHFGDGTRLSIL.

This clonotype was seen once. V is TRBV25-1 and J is TRBJ1-4; possibly TRBD1 for D (5 bases). V lost 3 bases, J lost 6 bases, and 14 bases lay in between. This CDR3 contains 15 residues. Per the germline V gene, CDR1 is MGHDK and CDR2 is SYGVNS. The CDR3 DNA is TGTGCCAGCAGTGACCGGTCGGGGGGATATGAAAAACTGTTTTTT. It is translated as CASSDRSGGYEKLFF. The whole variable domain, filled in from reference TRBV25-1 and TRBJ1-4, reads EADIYQTPRYLVIGTGKKITLECSQTMGHDKMYWYQQDPGMELHLIHYSYGVNSTEKGDLSSESTVSRIRTEHFPLTLESARPSHTSQYLCASSDRSGGYEKLFFGSGTQLSVL.

This clonotype was observed a handful of times. The chain links TRBV25-1 to TRBJ2-3, with D perhaps TRBD1 (5 bases). This CDR3 contains 13 residues. Trimming pared 3 bases from V and 6 bases from J, leaving 10 bases between. Germline CDR1 and CDR2: MGHDK and SYGVNS. CDR3 amino acids: CASSETVRDTQYF. The CDR3 bases are TGTGCCAGCAGTGAGACAGTCCGGGATACGCAGTATTTT. The whole variable domain, remainder taken from reference TRBV25-1 and TRBJ2-3, is EADIYQTPRYLVIGTGKKITLECSQTMGHDKMYWYQQDPGMELHLIHYSYGVNSTEKGDLSSESTVSRIRTEHFPLTLESARPSHTSQYLCASSETVRDTQYFGPGTRLTVL.

This clonotype occurred many times. The chain joins TRBV19 to TRBJ2-2, with 10 nucleotides matching TRBD1. Germline CDR1 reads LNHDA; CDR2 reads SQIVND (reference sequence). V dropped 3 bases and J dropped 5; count of bases not matched to a gene: 6. The CDR3 runs to 16 residues. The CDR3 spells CASSIGGQGWTGELFF. In DNA, the CDR3 is TGTGCCAGTAGTATTGGGGGACAGGGGTGGACCGGGGAGCTGTTTTTT.

This clonotype was recorded at least ten times. The V and J genes are TRBV11-2 and TRBJ2-3; D ambiguous. This CDR3 comprises 17 residues. The V end lost 3 bases, the J end lost 0 bases, and 16 bases lay between the germline ends. Germline CDR1 reads SGHAT; CDR2 reads FQNNGV. CDR3 nucleotides: TGTGCCAGCAGCTTTAACCCCGGTGATACTAGCACAGATACGCAGTATTTT. Translation: CASSFNPGDTSTDTQYF. Complete variable domain (other parts from reference TRBV11-2 and TRBJ2-3): EAGVAQSPRYKIIEKRQSVAFWCNPISGHATLYWYQQILGQGPKLLIQFQNNGVVDDSQLPKDRFSAERLKGVDSTLKIQPAKLEDSAVYLCASSFNPGDTSTDTQYFGPGTRLTVL.

Regarding this clonotype: A clone one base away is much larger, so this may be a read error. The chain combines TRBV19 with TRBJ2-2; 9 bases map to TRBD1. The V gene's germline CDR1 is LNHDA and CDR2 SQIVND (reference sequence). CDR3 length: 15 residues. With 2 bases clipped from V and 6 bases from J, the junction kept 4 bases outside the gene matches. Written as DNA, the CDR3 is TGTGCCAGTAGTATACCGCGGACAGGGGCCGGGGAGCTGTTTTTT. Its translation: CASSIPRTGAGELFF. Supplemented by reference TRBV19 and TRBJ2-2, the full variable domain reads DGGITQSPKYLFRKEGQNVTLSCEQNLNHDAMYWYRQDPGQGLRLIYYSQIVNDFQKGDIAEGYSVSREKKESFPLTVTSAQKNPTAFYLCASSIPRTGAGELFFGEGSRLTVL.

This clonotype was detected many times. V gene TRBV7-3 combines with J gene TRBJ2-1, with 9 bases matching TRBD2. The V segment lost 1 base and the J segment 2 bases; nucleotides outside the gene matches: 3. The CDR3 runs to 16 residues. Germline V CDR1 and CDR2: SGHTA, FQGTGA. This chain's CDR3 is CASSLRAGGPYNEQFF. CDR3 coding DNA: TGTGCCAGCAGCTTAAGGGCGGGAGGGCCCTACAATGAGCAGTTCTTC.

In its sample, this clonotype was seen many times. The genes are TRBV6-5 and TRBJ2-7; possibly TRBD2 for D (5 bases). Germline CDR1 MNHEY, CDR2 SVGAGI. V shed 7 bases and J shed 4 bases, with 17 bases lying between them. The length of the CDR3 is 14 residues. The CDR3 here is CASTDLSGGYEQYF. CDR3 sequence (DNA): TGTGCCAGCACCGATCTAAGCGGAGGTTACGAGCAGTACTTC.

This clonotype was counted once. The chain combines TRBV7-6 with TRBJ2-2, with TRBD2 matching 15 bases. CDR1 and CDR2 (germline): SGHVS, FNYEAQ. The trim removed 5 bases at V and 10 bases at J, leaving 11 bases unmatched. This CDR3 has 17 residues. The CDR3 DNA reads TGTGCCAGCAGCACCGGACTAGCGGGAGGGATTCTCGAGGAGCTGTTTTTT. This codes for CASSTGLAGGILEELFF.

As concerns this clonotype: This clone may be a read error of a much larger clone one base away. The chain joins TRBV6-9 to TRBJ2-7, with no clear D. Looked up from germline, CDR1 is MNHGY and CDR2 is SVAAGI. This CDR3 region has 14 residues. The DNA of the CDR3 is TGTGCCAGCAGTGAAACGACGGTAAGCTACGAGCAGTGCTTC. As protein: CASSETTVSYEQCF.

This chain's CDR3 is CASSFFSGSSYNEQFF. DNA for the CDR3: TGTGCCAGCAGTTTTTTTAGCGGGAGCTCCTACAATGAGCAGTTCTTC. The J gene is TRBJ2-1, the V gene TRBV5-5, with 9 bases identical to TRBD2. V was clipped by 5 bases and J by 0 bases; unmatched bases: 6. CDR3 length: 16 residues. Germline V lookup: CDR1 SGHKS, CDR2 YYEKEE (reference sequence).

This clonotype came up many times. The rearrangement uses TRBV2 and TRBJ2-7; D unresolved. Germline V CDR1 and CDR2: SNHLY, FYNNEI. V shed 2 bases and J shed 2 bases, with 10 bases lying between them. This CDR3 comprises 14 residues. The chain's CDR3 is CASSESGHAYEQYF. The DNA for the CDR3 is TGTGCCAGCAGTGAATCTGGGCATGCCTACGAGCAGTACTTC.

The V call is TRBV7-2, the J call TRBJ1-5; no definite D call. The CDR3 covers 17 residues. CDR1 is SGHTA, CDR2 FQGNSA, per germline. V was clipped by 5 bases and J by 4 bases, with 21 bases between them. CDR3 bases: TGTGCCAGCAGCCCTGGTTTCTCCGAGGATGGGAATCAGCCCCAGCATTTT. Encoded protein: CASSPGFSEDGNQPQHF.

This clonotype showed up many times. This chain joins TRBV9 and TRBJ2-7; tentatively, D is TRBD1 or TRBD2 (5 bases each). The germline V and J ends were trimmed by 4 bases and 3 bases, with 14 bases remaining between them. Germline values: CDR1 SGDLS, CDR2 YYNGEE. The CDR3 sequence is 14 residues long. CDR3 nucleotides: TGTGCCAGCAGCCCGGGGACCAGTGGCTACGAGCAGTACTTC. Amino acid sequence: CASSPGTSGYEQYF.

In this sample, this clonotype turned up many times. This sequence joins TRBV7-2 and TRBJ2-2, with a tentative D call TRBD2 (5 bases). CDR1 SGHTA and CDR2 FQGNSA come from the germline V gene. V was shortened by 5 bases and J by 4 bases, with 14 bases between the two germline ends. The CDR3 is made up of 15 amino acids. The CDR3 protein is CASSPRRAGTGELFF. As DNA, the CDR3 is TGTGCCAGCAGCCCCCGGCGGGCGGGCACCGGGGAGCTGTTTTTT.

This clonotype was picked up many times. V gene TRBV2 combines with J gene TRBJ2-1, with 13 bases that match TRBD2. The junction had 9 bases not matched to a gene; V was cut back by 6 bases and J by 7 bases. The length of the CDR3 is 16 residues. CDR1 is SNHLY and CDR2 is FYNNEI in the germline V gene. The CDR3 sequence is CASSRGLAGVGNEQFF. As DNA, the CDR3 is TGTGCCAGCAGCCGCGGACTAGCGGGAGTAGGGAATGAGCAGTTCTTC.

CDR3 coding DNA: TGTGCCACCATGATCGCGAGATCCCAGTACTTC. Amino acid sequence: CATMIARSQYF. This chain joins TRBV15 and TRBJ2-5; no definite D call. This CDR3 contains 11 residues. V lost 7 bases, J lost 9 bases, and 12 bases lay in between. CDR1 and CDR2 (germline): LNHNV, YYDKDF (reference sequence).

This clonotype has just a few counts. The V gene is TRBV27, the J gene TRBJ1-5, with a possible D match to TRBD1 (6 bases). The CDR3 is 16 amino acids. Germline CDR1 reads MNHEY; CDR2 reads SMNVEV (reference sequence). V dropped 5 bases and J dropped 6 bases, with 20 bases sitting between them. This chain's CDR3 is CASSNIGTHGGQPQHF. CDR3 DNA sequence: TGTGCCAGCAGTAACATCGGGACACATGGAGGTCAGCCCCAGCATTTT.